This T cell receptor beta chain appears in the sequencing data of a study of CD8+CD57+ T cells in acquired aplastic anemia. About the study: CD4+ and CD8+ cells, once sorted, gave DNA averaging approximately 3.4 ug.

The patients chosen for sequencing had shown expansion of CD8+CD57+ cells (detected by flow cytometry). CDR1 and CDR2 (germline): LNHNV, YYDKDF (reference sequence). The CDR3 loop spans 16 amino acids. J lost 1 base, V lost 1 base, and 4 bases had no gene match. Genomic DNA provided the template from which TCR beta VDJ and CDR3 profiles were obtained. Each CDR3 protein is one row after TCRdb ran MiXCR on the reads. The table shows approximately 260,000 distinct CDR3 sequences, with 70% to 85% occurring only once. The clonotype was recovered from a human donor with aplastic anemia. J is TRBJ1-1 and V is TRBV15, with 9 positions matching TRBD1. Sequencing input: sorted CD4+, CD8+, or CD8+CD57+ T cells (not recorded which) from PBMCs. The DNA for the CDR3 is TGTGCCACCAGCAGAGTACCGGGACAGGGGAACACTGAAGCTTTCTTT. It yields the protein CATSRVPGQGNTEAFF.